Described below is a single T cell receptor beta chain sequence and its context. The target antigen is unknown. Random hexamers were used to reverse transcribe roughly 0.5 to 1 ug of RNA. It was immunoSEQ multiplex PCR that amplified TCR beta CDR3 across 54 Vbeta and 13 Jbeta. MiXCR, run by TCRdb on the immunoSEQ multiplex PCR reads, gives a single entry per CDR3 protein. This repertoire shows 150,000 to 200,000 distinct CDR3 sequences, about 95% found once; its top ten account for about 0.1%. TCR beta from blood CD8+ and CD4+ T cells was sequenced. TEMRA cells were enriched by FACS, and CD4+ and CD8+ T cells were negatively isolated. The sample is drawn from a study of CD8 T cells in Susac syndrome. Overall study results and limits: It was acknowledged in the study that the number of individuals who were included in its TCR sequencing and HLA analysis was relatively small.

Sequencing was carried out using CD4+ T cells from PBMCs. The origin of this receptor is a human donor in good health.

In nucleotides, the CDR3 is TGTGCCAGTAGTATAGAGAGGACGGTGGAGGAGACCCAGTACTTC. Translating gives CASSIERTVEETQYF. The gene calls are TRBV19 and TRBJ2-5; D remains unclear. CDR3 size: 15 residues. V lost 0 bases, J lost 5 bases, and 13 bases lay in between. The germline V gene encodes CDR1 LNHDA and CDR2 SQIVND (reference sequence).